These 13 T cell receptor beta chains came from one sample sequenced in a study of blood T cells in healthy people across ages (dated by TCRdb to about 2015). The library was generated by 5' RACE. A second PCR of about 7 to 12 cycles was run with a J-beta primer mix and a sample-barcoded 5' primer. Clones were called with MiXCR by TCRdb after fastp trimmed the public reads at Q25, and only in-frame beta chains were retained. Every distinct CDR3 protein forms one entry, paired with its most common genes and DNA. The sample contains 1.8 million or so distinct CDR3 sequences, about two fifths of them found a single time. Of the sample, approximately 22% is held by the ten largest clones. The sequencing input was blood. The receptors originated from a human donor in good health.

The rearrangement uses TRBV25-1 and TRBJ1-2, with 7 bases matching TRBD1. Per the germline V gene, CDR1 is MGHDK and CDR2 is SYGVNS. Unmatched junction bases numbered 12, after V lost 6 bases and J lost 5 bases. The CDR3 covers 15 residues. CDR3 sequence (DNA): TGTGCCAGCAGCGCTACAGGGGAGATTGGTTATGGCTACACCTTC. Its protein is CASSATGEIGYGYTF.

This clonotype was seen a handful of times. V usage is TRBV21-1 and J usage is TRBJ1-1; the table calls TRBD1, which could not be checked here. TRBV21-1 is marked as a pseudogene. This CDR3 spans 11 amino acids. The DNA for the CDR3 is TGTGCCAGCCCGCACCGGGGGCAGGCTTTCTTT. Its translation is CASPHRGQAFF.

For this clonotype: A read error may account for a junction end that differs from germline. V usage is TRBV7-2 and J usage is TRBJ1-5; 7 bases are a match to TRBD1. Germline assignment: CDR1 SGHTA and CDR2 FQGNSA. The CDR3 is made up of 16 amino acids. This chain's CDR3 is CVSSLAGTESNQPQHF. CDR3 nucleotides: TGTGTCAGCAGCTTAGCGGGGACAGAAAGTAATCAGCCCCAGCATTTT.

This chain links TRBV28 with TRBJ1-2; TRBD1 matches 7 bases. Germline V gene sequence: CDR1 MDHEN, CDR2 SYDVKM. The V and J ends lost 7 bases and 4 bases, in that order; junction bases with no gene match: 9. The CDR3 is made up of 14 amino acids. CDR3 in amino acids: CASKGQGVVYGYTF. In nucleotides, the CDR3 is TGTGCCAGCAAGGGGCAGGGGGTAGTCTATGGCTACACCTTC.

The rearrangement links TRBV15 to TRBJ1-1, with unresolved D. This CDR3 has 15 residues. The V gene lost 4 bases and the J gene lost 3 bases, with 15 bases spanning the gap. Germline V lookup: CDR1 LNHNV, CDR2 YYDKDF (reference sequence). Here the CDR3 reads CATSMPAGPHTEAFF. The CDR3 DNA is TGTGCCACCAGCATGCCCGCCGGGCCCCACACTGAAGCTTTCTTT.

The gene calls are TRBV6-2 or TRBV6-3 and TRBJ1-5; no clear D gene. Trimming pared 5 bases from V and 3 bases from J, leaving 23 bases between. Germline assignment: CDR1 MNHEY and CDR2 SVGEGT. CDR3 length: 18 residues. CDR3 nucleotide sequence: TGTGCCAGCAGTCTCTCGCCCCGCCAGTTGGACCACAATCAGCCCCAGCATTTT. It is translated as CASSLSPRQLDHNQPQHF.

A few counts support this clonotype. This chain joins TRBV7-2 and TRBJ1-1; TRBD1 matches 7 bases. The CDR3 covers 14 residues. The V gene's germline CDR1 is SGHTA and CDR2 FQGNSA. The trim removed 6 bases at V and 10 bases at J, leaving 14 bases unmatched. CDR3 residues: CASSPGAIRDRAFF. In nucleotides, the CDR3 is TGTGCCAGCAGTCCGGGGGCCATCCGGGACAGAGCTTTCTTT.

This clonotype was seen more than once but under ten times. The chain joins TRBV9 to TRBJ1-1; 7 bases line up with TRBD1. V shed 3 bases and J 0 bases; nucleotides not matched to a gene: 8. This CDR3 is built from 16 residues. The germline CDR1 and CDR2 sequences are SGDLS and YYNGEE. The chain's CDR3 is CASSAYMTGMNTEAFF. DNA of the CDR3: TGTGCCAGCAGCGCCTATATGACAGGGATGAACACTGAAGCTTTCTTT.

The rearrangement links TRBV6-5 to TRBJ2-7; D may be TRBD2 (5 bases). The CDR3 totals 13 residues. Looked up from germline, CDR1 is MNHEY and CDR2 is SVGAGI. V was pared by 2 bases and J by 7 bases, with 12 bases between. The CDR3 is CASSYPESGEQYF. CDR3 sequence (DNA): TGTGCCAGCAGTTACCCTGAGTCGGGGGAGCAGTACTTC.

CDR3 DNA sequence: TGCAGCGCCCACTTCTATGAGCAGTTCTTC. Protein sequence: CSAHFYEQFF. The chain has TRBV29-1 and TRBJ2-1; D gene uncertain. Trimming removed 7 bases from V and 8 bases from J, with 9 bases in between. The CDR3 is made up of 10 amino acids. From germline, CDR1 is SQVTM and CDR2 ANQGSEA.

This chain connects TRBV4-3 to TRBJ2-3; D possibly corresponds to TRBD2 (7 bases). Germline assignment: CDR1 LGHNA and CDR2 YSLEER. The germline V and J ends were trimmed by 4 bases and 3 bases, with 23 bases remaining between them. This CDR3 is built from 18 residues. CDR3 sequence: CASSRGNGGPQTTDTQYF. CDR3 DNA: TGCGCCAGCAGCCGAGGGAACGGGGGGCCACAAACTACAGATACGCAGTATTTT.

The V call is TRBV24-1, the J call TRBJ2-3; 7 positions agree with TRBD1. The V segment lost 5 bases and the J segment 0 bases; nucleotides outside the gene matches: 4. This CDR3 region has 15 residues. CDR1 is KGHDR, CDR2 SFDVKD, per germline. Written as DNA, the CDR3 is TGTGCCACCAGTGCTCCGGGACAGAGCACAGATACGCAGTATTTT. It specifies CATSAPGQSTDTQYF.

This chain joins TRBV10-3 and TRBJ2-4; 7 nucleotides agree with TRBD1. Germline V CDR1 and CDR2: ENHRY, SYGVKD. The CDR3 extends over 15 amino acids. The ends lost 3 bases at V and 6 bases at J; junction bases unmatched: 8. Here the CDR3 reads CAISEDRAGVNIQYF. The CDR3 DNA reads TGTGCCATCAGTGAAGACAGGGCCGGTGTAAACATTCAGTACTTC.